The present T cell receptor beta chain was sequenced within a study of cytomegalovirus exposure and HLA in healthy donors (dated by TCRdb to 2016 to 2017). A note on the overall study: In an earlier analysis of 587 of the donors, less than 350 Gb of sequence data and 95 million to 130 million unique TCR beta sequences from roughly 200 million T cells were reported. Roughly 300 gigabases of sequencing data and tens of millions of unique TCR sequences were included in an early release covering around 650 HLA-typed donors. The genetic ancestry cluster associated with self-reported Caucasian donors included roughly four fifths of the roughly 400 genotyped donors. The aim of the study was to test whether cataloging public T cell receptors could identify signatures of past pathogen exposure. Using immunosequencing, the study profiled T cell repertoires from 640 or so subjects and related those repertoires to cytomegalovirus serostatus. Along with the approximately 600-subject first cohort, a separate validation cohort of over 90 different subjects was used. The study combined high-throughput TCR immunosequencing, statistical association of individual TCRs with disease status, and machine learning to predict cytomegalovirus infection status. A later analysis re-examined previously published TCR beta repertoires from 500 to 700 donors and added high-resolution HLA genotyping to investigate patterns of TCR occurrence. The later analysis used no new phenotypic data to find candidate immune exposures, relying instead on TCR beta sequences and their occurrence across donors. An earlier analysis of roughly 580 of the donors used high-throughput TCR beta sequencing to judge whether each TCR beta V gene segment behaved as functional or pseudogenic. Donor age, sex, ethnicity and CMV serostatus were collected together with the repertoire data. A later genetic analysis took genome-wide SNP genotypes for about 65% of the 666 donors and used that subset as a discovery cohort. All discovery cohort repertoires had been generated on a single sequencing platform. HLA typing covered class I and class II loci at four-digit resolution. The number of typed donors differed by locus: roughly 620-640 for A, B, C, DRB1 and DQB1; approximately 520 for DQA1; roughly 600 for DPA1; and around 450 for DPB1. Five DR-DQ haplotypes were treated as single units for association and clustering because of strong linkage in the cohort. Among some 400 genotyped donors of the cohort, an average of approximately 200,000 unique TCR beta nucleotide sequences was sequenced per donor, of which roughly 17% were non-productive. General study outcomes and caveats: A further reported finding was that TCR beta sequences accurately predicted the HLA-A and HLA-B alleles for most subjects in the first cohort. Cytomegalovirus status was reported to be diagnosed by the classifier with high specificity and sensitivity in both the original and validation cohorts. HLA typing was unavailable for some donors at each locus, so association tests used only the typed subset. In an earlier analysis of 450 to 750 of the donors, most TCR beta V segments appeared in productive rearrangements about 90% or about 30% of the time, broadly matching IMGT annotations. In vitro tests confirmed that a few of the cytomegalovirus-associated TCR beta chains recognize cytomegalovirus antigens. The 87-base-pair reads could not distinguish some IMGT-functional V segments, including TRBV6-2 and TRBV6-3, so those segments were excluded. An association between a missense DCLRE1C variant and V-gene and J-gene trimming of TCR beta chains was found in a later genetic analysis and replicated in an independent cohort. In a later analysis, HLA-associated TCR beta chains were found to be more clonally expanded and to have lower generation probabilities than equally common non-associated chains. Sequencing depth was assumed to be roughly uniform across donors in the presence/absence analyses, though that assumption may not hold. Immune exposure information for the cohort was limited to CMV serostatus. According to a later analysis, most CMV-associated TCR beta chains appeared to be HLA-restricted, and the HLA associations seemed to be driven largely by CMV exposure. A group of highly shared sequence variants was considered likely to be a technical artifact of the sequencing pipeline. The study listed 150 to 200 TCR beta chains as associated with cytomegalovirus. Specific HLA alleles were associated with about 17,000 TCR beta sequences at a false discovery rate of 0.05 in a later analysis. A later analysis found that TCR association rates varied across HLA loci, with DRB1 alleles showing the most associated TCRs and HLA-C alleles the fewest. When HLA alleles, especially DR and DQ, strongly co-occurred, TCR associations were difficult to assign to individual alleles. The earlier analysis of about 600 of the donors excluded approximately 15 rarely observed V segments, including chromosome 9 orphons, because counts were too low. Compared with the approximately 710-donor mean, donors in an Asian-associated ancestry cluster had fewer N-insertions in productive TCRs, according to a later genetic analysis. Most TCR sequences were seen in very few donors, while some public TCRs were found in many individuals. A later analysis reported that several top co-occurrence clusters appeared linked to parvovirus B19, influenza, CMV and Epstein-Barr virus. Correlated functional status among segregating V segments might be attributable to linkage disequilibrium, but an unknown experimental factor could not be ruled out. In this cohort, only TCR beta chains were sequenced, and detectable features were limited by the absence of alpha or paired-chain data. According to the authors, the approach could potentially be generalized to other disease states and immunological phenotypes.

Library preparation was by the immunoSEQ multiplex PCR assay. The multiplex PCR relied on a mix of 60 forward primers for TCR Vbeta segments and 13 reverse primers for TCR Jbeta segments. The CDR3 region of rearranged TCR beta genes was amplified from genomic DNA with a multiplex PCR assay. The amplified TCR beta libraries were sequenced on the Illumina HiSeq System as 87-base-pair reads. The paper's data handling went like this. A later analysis tallied some 79 million unique TCR beta chains across the 666 repertoires, and around 9.9 million of those chains were shared by two or more donors. Raw reads were error-corrected and collapsed into unique sequences with a nearest-neighbor algorithm that merged closely related sequences to remove PCR and sequencing errors. Alignment of CDR3 sequences to IMGT reference sequences was used to assign V, D and J gene segments. For a sequence to be retained, a match of at least six nucleotides to both a V gene segment and a J gene segment was required. A rearrangement counted as productive if the CDR3 had no stop codons and remained in frame with V and J, and every other rearrangement counted as non-productive. Following IMGT convention, CDR3 was defined as the stretch from the second conserved V-encoded cysteine to the conserved J-encoded phenylalanine. In an earlier analysis of 500 to 650 of the donors, sequences lacking an unambiguous match to a single V gene segment were excluded. In an earlier analysis of approximately 560 of the donors, a V segment was called functional when productive rearrangements were above 56.7%, and segregating when the standard deviation between donors exceeded 5%. A statistical classification framework was built to diagnose cytomegalovirus status from the catalog of TCR beta chain sequences. V and J gene assignment, in a later analysis, came from comparing TCR nucleotide sequences with IMGT/GENE-DB human TR gene sequences. The TCRdist pipeline was used in a later analysis to assign CDR3 sequences and most-parsimonious VDJ recombination scenarios. A later analysis defined each TCR beta chain by its CDR3 amino acid sequence plus V-gene family, and excluded reads lacking a unique V-gene family. In a later analysis, fewer than 650 highly shared, low-generation-probability nucleotide sequences were removed to address suspected cross-contamination and a sequencing artifact. A later analysis calculated a clonal expansion index for each public chain from normalized within-repertoire ranks of inferred template counts. Generation probabilities in a later analysis came from a VDJ recombination model fitted to out-of-frame rearrangements, and those results were checked against IGoR. In a later analysis, hypergeometric tests were used to score TCR-TCR, TCR-HLA and TCR-CMV co-occurrence, with a repertoire-size bias correction applied to TCR pairs. To estimate false discovery rates, a later analysis permuted the HLA or CMV assignments 20 times. In a later analysis, co-occurring TCRs were grouped using DBSCAN, with TCRdist sequence similarity added in when clustering inside HLA-allele-positive subsets. Repertoires with fewer than 30,000 or more than 120,000 public chains, plus five repertoires with anomalous nucleotide sharing, were excluded from co-occurrence clustering. TCRdb holds this immuneACCESS table with in-frame rearrangements only. Some clones are missing; in checked studies, unresolved V genes explain under half, and the rest has no known cause. That table supplies the V and J calls and clone size; D and trimming were determined from the DNA. The sample contains around 110,000 clones, approximately 70% of them found a single time. The ten largest clonotypes hold around 10% of the sample.

In total, 630 or so healthy bone marrow donors made up the cohort. At the time of sampling, all cohort members were nominally healthy, though unrecorded immune exposures were likely present. The donor tested CMV seropositive, placing the donor among the 290 or so seropositive members of the cohort. Each donor provided a peripheral blood sample, and peripheral blood mononuclear cells were used for TCR beta sequencing. Genomic DNA was extracted from the blood cell samples with the Qiagen DNeasy Blood Extraction Kit. CDR1 and CDR2 were assigned from the germline V gene (reference sequence) as LNHNV and YYDKDF. Taken from cysteine to phenylalanine, the CDR3 has 15 residues. CDR3 DNA only is kept here, 45 bases in frame from base 1. V is trimmed back by 0 bases and J by 3 bases, and the junction contains 4 bases that no gene match accounts for. This clone showed up just a few times. Which antigen it targets is not known. Qualities for individual bases were not recorded, and no much larger clone is one base off.

The specimen was PBMCs. This clonotype was obtained from a man aged 30 to 45 in good health and CMV-seropositive. The V and J genes are TRBV15 and TRBJ2-7; 8 bases in the middle match TRBD1. The nucleotide sequence reads TGTGCCACCAGCAGAGACCCTGGGACAGGCTACGAGCAGTACTTC. Protein translation: CATSRDPGTGYEQYF.